Below, 24 T cell receptor beta chains from the same sample are listed, as sequenced in a study of T cell changes during pregnancy in multiple sclerosis. The method was immunoSEQ multiplex PCR; TCRdb's version includes in-frame clones alone and lacks a portion of them. There are some 83,000 clones in the sample; around 90% occur only once, and around 3.3% lies in the top ten. Sequenced here: PBMCs, sampled in the first trimester of pregnancy. The receptors stem from a female donor in good health, serving as a control in a pregnancy study. Some clones in this sample may be carry-over from other donors' samples.

The chain has TRBV6-5 and TRBJ1-1; 9 bases line up with TRBD1. With 6 bases clipped from V and 5 bases from J, the junction kept 10 bases outside the gene matches. The V gene's germline CDR1 is MNHEY and CDR2 SVGAGI. The CDR3 has 15 amino acids. Here the CDR3 DNA reads TGTGCCAGCAGGGACAGGGGAGGTCGGTGGACTGAAGCTTTCTTT. Its protein is CASRDRGGRWTEAFF.

This clone has only one observation. The chain recombines TRBV30 with TRBJ2-7, with 12 bases that match TRBD2. V shed 5 bases and J 4 bases; nucleotides not matched to a gene: 3. CDR3 length: 13 residues. Germline assignment: CDR1 GTSNPN and CDR2 SVGIG (reference sequence). CDR3 in DNA: TGTGCCTGGTCGGGACTAGCGGGTTACGAGCAGTACTTC. Translated: CAWSGLAGYEQYF.

The chain uses TRBV4-1 and TRBJ1-1; 7 nucleotides align to TRBD1. The CDR3 is 17 residues long. The ends lost 3 bases at V and 1 base at J; junction bases unmatched: 11. Germline lookup yields CDR1 MGHRA and CDR2 YSYEKL. CDR3 coding DNA: TGCGCCAGCAGCCAGGGACCTCTGGGGGACAGGAACACTGAAGCTTTCTTT. Its protein product is CASSQGPLGDRNTEAFF.

Here the CDR3 DNA reads TGCGCCAGCAGCCAGACCTCCAGGGAAGCGAATGGCTACACCTTC. This encodes CASSQTSREANGYTF. The chain employs TRBV4-1 and TRBJ1-2, with D perhaps matching TRBD1 (5 bases). Trimming removed 3 bases at V and 6 bases at J, with 17 bases between. The CDR3 extends over 15 amino acids. Germline lookup yields CDR1 MGHRA and CDR2 YSYEKL.

This clone was counted a single time. The chain has TRBV18 and TRBJ2-1, with TRBD2 matching 8 bases. The CDR3 runs 15 residues. Germline V lookup: CDR1 KGHSH, CDR2 LQKENI. The junction had 1 base not matched to a gene; V was cut back by 3 bases and J by 0 bases. This CDR3 reads CASSPSGASYNEQFF. CDR3 nucleotides: TGTGCCAGCTCACCTAGCGGGGCCTCCTACAATGAGCAGTTCTTC.

This clone was recorded once. In nucleotides, the CDR3 is TGTGCCAGCAGTTACTCCACAGGGGAGTATGGCTACACCTTC. The encoded protein is CASSYSTGEYGYTF. This chain links TRBV6-5 with TRBJ1-2; 7 bases agree with TRBD1. Per germline, CDR1 MNHEY and CDR2 SVGAGI. The V gene end was trimmed by 0 bases and the J gene end by 5 bases; junction bases not matched to a gene: 3. The CDR3 is made up of 14 amino acids.

This chain connects TRBV28 to TRBJ1-4; 8 bases are a match to TRBD1. Losses at the gene ends were 6 bases for V and 3 bases for J; bases not matched to a gene: 9. This CDR3 region has 16 residues. Germline CDR1 and CDR2: MDHEN and SYDVKM. CDR3 loop: CASRGTGGGSNEKLFF. The CDR3 coding sequence is TGTGCCAGCAGGGGCACAGGGGGAGGATCTAATGAAAAACTGTTTTTT.

This clone is categorized as medium-sized. The V and J genes are TRBV4-3 and TRBJ2-7, with 9 bases matching TRBD2. V lost 4 bases, J lost 4 bases, and 8 bases stayed unmatched. Per germline, CDR1 LGHNA and CDR2 YSLEER. This CDR3 has 15 residues. CDR3: CASSLLWTSEYEQYF. The CDR3 DNA is TGCGCCAGCAGCCTCCTATGGACTAGCGAGTACGAGCAGTACTTC.

In this sample, this clone turned up a few times. V is TRBV9 and J is TRBJ2-5; TRBD2 matches at 10 bases. CDR1 SGDLS and CDR2 YYNGEE come from the germline V gene. This CDR3 comprises 15 residues. Trimming at V came to 1 base and at J to 3 bases, leaving 3 bases not matched to a gene. The CDR3 DNA reads as TGTGCCAGCAGCGTAAGTGGGACTAGCGAAGAGACCCAGTACTTC. Amino acids: CASSVSGTSEETQYF.

The chain couples TRBV5-4 to TRBJ2-7; tentatively, D is TRBD2 (5 bases). Germline V lookup: CDR1 SGHNT, CDR2 YYREEE (reference sequence). Trimming shortened V by 3 bases and J by 4 bases, and 8 bases separated the two germline ends. The CDR3 totals 12 residues. The CDR3 spells CASSSRGYEQYF. CDR3 coding DNA: TGTGCCAGCAGCTCCCGGGGTTACGAGCAGTACTTC. Looking up the rest from reference TRBV5-4 and TRBJ2-7 gives the full variable domain: ETGVTQSPTHLIKTRGQQVTLRCSSQSGHNTVSWYQQALGQGPQFIFQYYREEENGRGNFPPRFSGLQFPNYSSELNVNALELDDSALYLCASSSRGYEQYFGPGTRLTVT.

J is TRBJ2-3 and V is TRBV28; 9 bases align to TRBD1. V was clipped by 2 bases and J by 6 bases; unmatched bases: 6. There are 15 residues in the CDR3. CDR1 MDHEN and CDR2 SYDVKM come from the germline V gene. CDR3 coding DNA: TGTGCCAGCAGTTTACGTGTGACAGGGGGGGATACGCAGTATTTT. The encoded protein is CASSLRVTGGDTQYF.

J is TRBJ2-1 and V is TRBV7-2, with 10 bases matching TRBD2. CDR1 and CDR2 from the germline V gene are SGHTA and FQGNSA. This CDR3 is built from 16 residues. Trimming took 5 bases from V and 2 from J; bases not matched to a gene: 6. This chain's CDR3 is CASSQTGTSAYNEQFF. Here the CDR3 DNA reads TGTGCCAGCAGCCAAACCGGGACTAGCGCCTACAATGAGCAGTTCTTC. The full variable domain, its missing parts supplied by reference TRBV7-2 and TRBJ2-1, is GAGVSQSPSNKVTEKGKDVELRCDPISGHTALYWYRQSLGQGLEFLIYFQGNSAPDKSGLPSDRFSAERTGGSVSTLTIQRTQQEDSAVYLCASSQTGTSAYNEQFFGPGTRLTVL.

CDR3 sequence: CASSFNSGGDTQYF. CDR3 coding DNA: TGCGCCAGCAGCTTTAACAGCGGGGGGGATACGCAGTATTTT. This chain joins TRBV5-1 and TRBJ2-3, with 9 bases matching TRBD2. The CDR3 has 14 residues. Per germline, CDR1 SGHRS and CDR2 YFSETQ. The trim removed 2 bases at V and 6 bases at J, leaving 4 bases unmatched. Based on the CDR3 plus reference TRBV5-1 and TRBJ2-3, the full variable domain is KAGVTQTPRYLIKTRGQQVTLSCSPISGHRSVSWYQQTPGQGLQFLFEYFSETQRNKGNFPGRFSGRQFSNSRSEMNVSTLELGDSALYLCASSFNSGGDTQYFGPGTRLTVL.

V and J are TRBV25-1 and TRBJ1-2; unclear D gene. CDR3 size: 12 residues. V gave up 2 bases and J gave up 3 bases, with 4 bases separating them. Germline V gene data show CDR1 as MGHDK and CDR2 as SYGVNS. This chain's CDR3 is CASSERDYGYTF. CDR3 DNA: TGTGCCAGCAGTGAAAGAGACTATGGCTACACCTTC.

J is TRBJ2-7 and V is TRBV29-1; D might be TRBD2 (5 bases). This CDR3 has 12 residues. Germline CDR1 is SQVTM and CDR2 is ANQGSEA. Trimming left V 6 bases short and J 2 bases short, with 11 bases between. The CDR3 loop reads CSVVGGPYEQYF. The DNA of the CDR3 is TGCAGCGTCGTCGGAGGCCCCTACGAGCAGTACTTC.

The chain couples TRBV10-3 to TRBJ2-3; 11 nucleotides match TRBD2. Looked up from germline, CDR1 is ENHRY and CDR2 is SYGVKD. Trimming removed 7 bases from V and 0 bases from J; junction bases left unmatched: 6. CDR3 length: 16 amino acids. The CDR3 spells CAINQASGGSTDTQYF. CDR3 bases: TGTGCCATCAATCAGGCTAGCGGGGGGAGCACAGATACGCAGTATTTT.

The rearrangement links TRBV10-2 to TRBJ2-1; no reliable D call. V was clipped by 8 bases and J by 0 bases, with 11 bases between them. Per germline, CDR1 WSHSY and CDR2 SAAADI. CDR3 length equals 14 residues. CDR3 bases: TGCGCCAGCCTGGCCGCCAGCTCCTACAATGAGCAGTTCTTC. As protein: CASLAASSYNEQFF.

This chain joins TRBV7-8 and TRBJ2-3, with D maybe TRBD1 (8 bases). Trimming removed 2 bases from V and 4 bases from J, with 10 bases in between. The CDR3 spans 14 residues. CDR1 is SGHVS, CDR2 FQNEAQ, per germline. The CDR3 region is CASSLTGGADTQYF. CDR3 coding DNA: TGTGCCAGCAGCTTAACAGGGGGGGCAGATACGCAGTATTTT.

The chain joins TRBV9 to TRBJ2-2, with TRBD1 as a possible D gene (5 bases). The CDR3 length is 12 residues. V was clipped by 9 bases and J by 5 bases, with 11 bases between them. Germline CDR1 and CDR2: SGDLS and YYNGEE. CDR3 region: CATSRGTGELFF. CDR3 nucleotides: TGTGCCACTTCAAGGGGAACCGGGGAGCTGTTTTTT.

The chain links TRBV7-9 to TRBJ2-4; possibly TRBD1 for D (5 bases). The germline V gene encodes CDR1 SEHNR and CDR2 FQNEAQ (reference sequence). The CDR3 totals 18 residues. Trimming shortened V by 5 bases and J by 0 bases, and 20 bases separated the two germline ends. The CDR3 reads CASSPRVSLGLAKNIQYF. The CDR3 coding sequence is TGTGCCAGCAGCCCCAGGGTTTCCCTCGGGTTAGCCAAAAACATTCAGTACTTC.

This clone came up once. The rearrangement joins TRBV6-1 to TRBJ1-1; D is possibly TRBD1 (5 bases). V gave up 1 base and J gave up 7 bases, with 7 bases separating them. CDR3 length: 12 residues. CDR1 is MNHNS, CDR2 SASEGT, per germline. The CDR3 DNA follows: TGTGCCAGCAGTGAAGGGCAGGGTGAAGCTTTCTTT. It specifies CASSEGQGEAFF.

This chain links TRBV4-1 with TRBJ1-4; possibly TRBD1 for D (5 bases). Deletions cut 5 bases from V and 4 bases from J, with 11 bases between. Germline V gene data show CDR1 as MGHRA and CDR2 as YSYEKL. The CDR3 runs 14 residues. The CDR3 DNA follows: TGCGCCAGCAGCTCGACAGAGTTTAATGAAAAACTGTTTTTT. Translation gives CASSSTEFNEKLFF.

V usage is TRBV7-9 and J usage is TRBJ2-7; D is unclear. This CDR3 has 13 residues. The germline V and J ends were trimmed by 1 base and 2 bases, with 6 bases remaining between them. CDR1 and CDR2 from the germline V gene are SEHNR and FQNEAQ (reference sequence). CDR3 bases: TGTGCCAGCAGCTTAGTTAGTCCCTACGAGCAGTACTTC. This translates into CASSLVSPYEQYF. The whole variable domain, filled in from reference TRBV7-9 and TRBJ2-7, reads DTGVSQNPRHKITKRGQNVTFRCDPISEHNRLYWYRQTLGQGPEFLTYFQNEAQLEKSRLLSDRFSAERPKGSFSTLEIQRTEQGDSAMYLCASSLVSPYEQYFGPGTRLTVT.

This clone was detected once. This sequence joins TRBV7-2 and TRBJ1-1; possibly TRBD1 for D (5 bases). Trimming cost V 1 base and J 0 bases, with 12 bases left between them. The CDR3 length is 16 residues. CDR1 is SGHTA and CDR2 is FQGNSA in the germline V gene. The CDR3 here is CASSLVRGVVNTEAFF. The CDR3 bases are TGTGCCAGCAGCTTAGTAAGGGGCGTAGTGAACACTGAAGCTTTCTTT.